The 19 T cell receptor beta chains in this list originate from one sample, sequenced in a study of a mutant IDH1 vaccine in newly diagnosed glioma. This table comes from immunoSEQ multiplex PCR, and its TCRdb copy is limited to in-frame clones, with some not included. This sample has around 60,000 clones, with around 80% found just once. Indicated time point: week 35, safety follow-up. Vaccination comprised doses that each held 300 ug of mutant IDH1 20-mer peptide, plus topical imiquimod. For these receptors, no antigen is known. Sequencing was performed on PBMCs, taken from a glioma patient whose treatment included an IDH1 peptide vaccine. These receptors were obtained from a man aged 25-45 years with glioma.

This clone was recorded a few times. The chain combines TRBV19 with TRBJ1-5, with 7 bases that match TRBD1. The V segment lost 4 bases and the J segment 0 bases; nucleotides outside the gene matches: 3. This CDR3 has 15 residues. In germline, CDR1 is LNHDA, CDR2 SQIVND (reference sequence). This CDR3 is CASSTTGNSNQPQHF. As DNA, the CDR3 is TGTGCCAGTAGTACGACAGGGAATAGCAATCAGCCCCAGCATTTT.

This sequence joins TRBV29-1 and TRBJ2-7; D possibly corresponds to TRBD1 (8 bases). Germline CDR1 SQVTM, CDR2 ANQGSEA. This CDR3 has 17 amino acids. V was trimmed by 8 bases and J by 1 base, leaving 27 bases between them. CDR3 nucleotide sequence: TGCAGCCCAAACGGGCACAGGGGGGGACTTAGGTCCTACGAGCAGTACTTC. It translates to CSPNGHRGGLRSYEQYF.

V and J are TRBV29-1 and TRBJ1-4, with 8 bases aligning to TRBD1. The CDR3 covers 12 residues. Germline V gene sequence: CDR1 SQVTM, CDR2 ANQGSEA. The V and J ends lost 7 bases and 6 bases, in that order; junction bases with no gene match: 4. CDR3 in DNA: TGCAGCGCGGCAGGGGGCGATGAAAAACTGTTTTTT. Translating it yields CSAAGGDEKLFF.

The chain carries TRBV5-8 and TRBJ1-5; possibly TRBD1 for D (6 bases). V was clipped by 2 bases and J by 0 bases, with 12 bases between them. This CDR3 comprises 16 residues. Per germline, CDR1 SGHTS and CDR2 YDEGEE. CDR3 in DNA: TGTGCCAGCAGCTTTCGCGGGACACCTAGCAATCAGCCCCAGCATTTT. This codes for CASSFRGTPSNQPQHF.

The genes are TRBV5-1 and TRBJ1-1; the D is unclear. CDR3 length: 13 amino acids. The V end was cut by 0 bases, the J end by 2 bases, with 5 bases between. CDR1 is SGHRS, CDR2 YFSETQ, per germline. Here the CDR3 DNA reads TGCGCCAGCAGCTTGGCTCGCAACACTGAAGCTTTCTTT. Protein sequence: CASSLARNTEAFF.

In its sample, this clone was seen a few times. This chain connects TRBV7-9 to TRBJ1-5; D is undetermined. The length of the CDR3 is 14 residues. Trimming cost V 6 bases and J 4 bases, with 13 bases left between them. Germline-derived CDR1 and CDR2 are SEHNR and FQNEAQ (reference sequence). The CDR3 DNA reads TGTGCCAGCAGAGCTCGTTACGGGAATCAGCCCCAGCATTTT. Translating it yields CASRARYGNQPQHF.

This clone was counted once. The rearrangement joins TRBV7-9 to TRBJ2-7, with unresolved D. In germline, CDR1 is SEHNR, CDR2 FQNEAQ (reference sequence). The CDR3 has 12 residues. V lost 7 bases, J lost 2 bases, and 9 bases lay in between. This chain's CDR3 is CASTDGTYEQYF. The CDR3 DNA reads as TGTGCCAGCACGGACGGAACCTACGAGCAGTACTTC.

Here the CDR3 reads CASSFSTQGPMNTEAFF. The CDR3 nucleotides read TGTGCCAGCAGCTTCAGCACACAGGGACCTATGAACACTGAAGCTTTCTTT. The chain carries TRBV7-4 and TRBJ1-1; D may be TRBD1 (6 bases). The germline V gene encodes CDR1 SGHVT and CDR2 SQSDAQ. The CDR3 runs 17 residues. Trimming removed 3 bases at V and 0 bases at J, with 17 bases between.

This clone came up a few times. The chain joins TRBV29-1 to TRBJ1-5, with D maybe TRBD1 (5 bases). Trimming took off 6 bases at V and 7 bases at J, with 19 bases between the two ends. This CDR3 comprises 14 residues. Germline lookup yields CDR1 SQVTM and CDR2 ANQGSEA. The CDR3 is CSVAPEGRNQPQHF. DNA of the CDR3: TGCAGCGTGGCCCCTGAGGGGAGGAACCAGCCCCAGCATTTT.

The V gene is TRBV6-5, the J gene TRBJ1-6, with D hard to call. V gave up 5 bases and J gave up 10 bases, with 9 bases separating them. Germline V gene data show CDR1 as MNHEY and CDR2 as SVGAGI. The CDR3 totals 12 residues. The CDR3 sequence is CASSAQRSPLHF. In nucleotides, the CDR3 is TGTGCCAGCAGTGCACAGCGGTCACCCCTCCACTTT.

J is TRBJ1-4 and V is TRBV7-9; 8 nucleotides align to TRBD1. V trimming: 7 bases; J trimming: 7 bases; junction bases outside the gene matches: 8. CDR3 length equals 14 residues. CDR1 and CDR2 from the germline V gene are SEHNR and FQNEAQ (reference sequence). This CDR3 reads CASNPGQGTEKLFF. The CDR3 bases are TGTGCCAGCAACCCTGGACAGGGCACTGAAAAACTGTTTTTT.

This rearrangement joins TRBV27 to TRBJ2-7, with 10 bases fitting TRBD1. The CDR3 is 14 residues long. J gave up 5 bases and V 5 bases, and 6 bases lay outside the gene matches. CDR1 is MNHEY and CDR2 is SMNVEV in the germline V gene (reference sequence). The CDR3 DNA is TGTGCCAGCAGTCCCCGGGACAGGGGCAACGAGCAGTACTTC. This encodes CASSPRDRGNEQYF.

V and J are TRBV6-1 and TRBJ1-1, with a tentative D call TRBD1 (5 bases). Germline values: CDR1 MNHNS, CDR2 SASEGT. V was clipped by 2 bases and J by 1 base, with 20 bases between them. The CDR3 is made up of 18 amino acids. The CDR3 nucleotides are TGTGCCAGCAGTGAAAGGCCACGCTCCCCCGGGACGAACACTGAAGCTTTCTTT. Amino acid sequence: CASSERPRSPGTNTEAFF.

This chain joins TRBV21-1 and TRBJ1-1; the D call in the table, TRBD1, was not verified against the DNA. TRBV21-1 counts as a pseudogene. This CDR3 is 16 amino acids long. The CDR3 sequence: CASRDWLDTIRTEAFF. The CDR3 DNA reads TGTGCCAGCAGAGATTGGTTAGACACAATTCGCACTGAAGCTTTCTTT.

This sequence joins TRBV7-6 and TRBJ2-3; D is unclear. Trimming took 6 bases from V and 1 from J, leaving 17 bases between them. Looked up from germline, CDR1 is SGHVS and CDR2 is FNYEAQ. This CDR3 is 16 amino acids long. CDR3 DNA sequence: TGTGCCAGCAGTTCCCAAGGCCTGTCGCGCACAGATACGCAGTATTTT. The encoded protein is CASSSQGLSRTDTQYF.

The J gene is TRBJ2-7, the V gene TRBV5-4; the D gene is possibly TRBD2 (6 bases). Trimming left V 0 bases short and J 3 bases short, with 10 bases between. Germline V gives CDR1 SGHNT, CDR2 YYREEE (reference sequence). This CDR3 has 14 amino acids. CDR3 sequence reads: CASSLGGDDYEQYF. Written as DNA, the CDR3 is TGTGCCAGCAGCTTGGGCGGGGACGACTACGAGCAGTACTTC.

The chain uses TRBV7-2 and TRBJ2-2, with TRBD1 identical over 12 bases. V was clipped by 5 bases and J by 5 bases; unmatched bases: 3. This CDR3 region has 15 residues. The germline gives CDR1 SGHTA, CDR2 FQGNSA. In nucleotides, the CDR3 is TGTGCCAGCAGCCGGGACAGGGGGCTGACCGGGGAGCTGTTTTTT. This codes for CASSRDRGLTGELFF. The full variable domain, with the rest looked up from reference TRBV7-2 and TRBJ2-2, is GAGVSQSPSNKVTEKGKDVELRCDPISGHTALYWYRQSLGQGLEFLIYFQGNSAPDKSGLPSDRFSAERTGGSVSTLTIQRTQQEDSAVYLCASSRDRGLTGELFFGEGSRLTVL.

The chain employs TRBV5-1 and TRBJ2-6; 12 nucleotides line up with TRBD1. The germline CDR1 and CDR2 sequences are SGHRS and YFSETQ. The CDR3 covers 22 residues. J was trimmed by 0 bases and V by 0 bases; bases with no gene match: 13. DNA of the CDR3: TGCGCCAGCAGCTTGGGACCCTCGGGACAGGGGGCGGGATTCTCTGGGGCCAACGTCCTGACTTTC. Translated: CASSLGPSGQGAGFSGANVLTF.

The J gene is TRBJ2-2, the V gene TRBV4-2; no clear D. CDR1 is LGHNA, CDR2 YNFKEQ, per germline. This CDR3 region has 12 residues. Trimming took 1 base from V and 5 from J, leaving 2 bases between them. The CDR3 spells CASSQVTGELFF. Here the CDR3 DNA reads TGTGCCAGCAGCCAAGTAACCGGGGAGCTGTTTTTT.